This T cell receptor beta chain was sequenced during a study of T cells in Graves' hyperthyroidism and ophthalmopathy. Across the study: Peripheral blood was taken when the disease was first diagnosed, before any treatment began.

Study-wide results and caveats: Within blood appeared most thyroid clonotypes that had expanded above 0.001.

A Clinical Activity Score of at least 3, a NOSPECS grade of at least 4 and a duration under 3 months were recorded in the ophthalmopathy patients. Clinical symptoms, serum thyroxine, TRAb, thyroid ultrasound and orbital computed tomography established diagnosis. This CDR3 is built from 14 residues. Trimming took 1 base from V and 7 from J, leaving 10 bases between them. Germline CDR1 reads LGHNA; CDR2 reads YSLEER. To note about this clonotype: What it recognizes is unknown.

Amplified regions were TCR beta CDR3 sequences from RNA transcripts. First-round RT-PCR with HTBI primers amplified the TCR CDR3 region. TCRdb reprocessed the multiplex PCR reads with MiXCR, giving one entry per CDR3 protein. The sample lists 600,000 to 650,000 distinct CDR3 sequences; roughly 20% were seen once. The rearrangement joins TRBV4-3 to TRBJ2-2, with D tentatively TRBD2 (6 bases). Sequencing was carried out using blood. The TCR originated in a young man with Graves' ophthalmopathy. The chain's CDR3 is CASSQGQAGGELFF. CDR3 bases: TGCGCCAGCAGCCAAGGACAAGCGGGCGGGGAGCTGTTTTTT.